A selection of T cell receptor beta chains follows, all from one sample in a study of T cells in Graves' hyperthyroidism and ophthalmopathy. TCRdb called the multiplex PCR reads again in MiXCR, with one record for every CDR3 protein. The table lists about 180,000 distinct CDR3 sequences, about 15% of them singletons. The sequenced sample was blood. Source of these receptors: a woman in her 50s with Graves' hyperthyroidism. Each CDR3 is given with its conserved first and last residue. D genes are given only for firm matches. Size is omitted from some rows. Given values are once, few, many or a class for expanded clones.

v_call,clone_size,d_call,j_call,cdr3_aa,cdr3_nt
TRBV6-2/TRBV6-3,many,NA,TRBJ1-6,CASSFSTGHNSPLHF,TGTGCCAGCAGTTTTTCCACAGGGCATAATTCACCCCTCCACTTT
TRBV27,many,TRBD2,TRBJ2-1,CASTERGSSYNEQFF,TGTGCCAGCACGGAGCGGGGATCCTCCTACAATGAGCAGTTCTTC
TRBV11-2,many,NA,TRBJ2-7,CASSHSTGAYEQYF,TGTGCCAGCAGCCATTCGACAGGAGCCTACGAGCAGTACTTC
TRBV28,many,TRBD1,TRBJ2-1,CASGRQGAAPDYNEQFF,TGTGCCAGCGGGAGACAGGGGGCCGCACCGGACTACAATGAGCAGTTCTTC
TRBV5-1,few,NA,TRBJ2-5,CASSFEGGVETQYF,TGCGCCAGCAGCTTTGAAGGGGGGGTAGAGACCCAGTACTTC
TRBV7-9,many,NA,TRBJ2-1,CASSLAIGNEQFF,TGTGCCAGCAGCTTAGCGATCGGTAATGAGCAGTTCTTC
TRBV11-2,few,NA,TRBJ1-2,CASSPDPRPNYGYTF,TGTGCCAGCAGCCCGGATCCGCGACCTAACTATGGCTACACCTTC
TRBV2,NA,NA,TRBJ1-5,CASTRNSNQPQHF,TGTGCCAGCACTAGGAATAGCAATCAGCCCCAGCATTTT
TRBV2,many,TRBD2,TRBJ2-2,CASSPGGTGELFF,TGTGCCAGCAGCCCGGGGGGCACCGGGGAGCTGTTTTTT
TRBV19,many,NA,TRBJ2-7,CASSINRGVFQQYF,TGTGCCAGTAGTATTAATAGAGGGGTTTTTCAGCAGTACTTC
TRBV7-6,NA,NA,TRBJ2-7,CASSLAPGQCYEQYF,TGTGCCAGCAGCTTAGCGCCCGGACAGTGTTACGAGCAGTACTTC
TRBV11-1,many,NA,TRBJ1-4,CASSFQGTTNEKLFF,TGTGCCAGCAGCTTTCAAGGGACAACTAATGAAAAACTGTTTTTT
TRBV20-1,many,TRBD1,TRBJ2-3,CSARGRQGALDTQYF,TGCAGTGCTAGAGGTCGACAGGGGGCCCTAGATACGCAGTATTTT
TRBV12-3/TRBV12-4,many,TRBD1,TRBJ1-2,CASSPGQGFYGYTF,TGTGCCAGCAGTCCCGGACAGGGTTTCTATGGCTACACCTTC
TRBV20-1,many,TRBD2,TRBJ2-5,CSARNRLAGSGAQYF,TGCAGTGCTAGAAACCGACTAGCGGGGTCTGGGGCCCAGTACTTC
TRBV20-1,NA,TRBD1,TRBJ1-1,CSANDRTGRTEAFF,TGCAGTGCTAATGATAGGACAGGGCGCACTGAAGCTTTCTTT
TRBV10-3,NA,TRBD1,TRBJ2-7,CAIRTTGAHEQYF,TGTGCCATCAGGACGACAGGGGCGCACGAGCAGTACTTC
TRBV29-1,few,NA,TRBJ2-1,CSVGTVAYNEQFF,TGCAGCGTTGGGACTGTAGCCTACAATGAGCAGTTCTTC
TRBV6-1,many,NA,TRBJ2-2,CASSKPRDTGELFF,TGTGCCAGCAGCAAGCCCCGGGACACCGGGGAGCTGTTTTTT
TRBV4-1,NA,NA,TRBJ2-4,CASSPEEDYRNIQYF,TGCGCCAGCAGCCCCGAAGAGGACTACAGAAACATTCAGTACTTC
TRBV6-2/TRBV6-3,many,NA,TRBJ1-1,CASSRGPIYTEAFF,TGTGCCAGCAGCCGCGGACCAATCTACACTGAAGCTTTCTTT
TRBV19,many,NA,TRBJ1-1,CASTPRARTEAFF,TGTGCCAGTACCCCAAGGGCTCGAACTGAAGCTTTCTTT
TRBV19,few,NA,TRBJ1-2,CASRLIPGGYGYTF,TGTGCCAGTAGGCTTATACCCGGTGGGTATGGCTACACCTTC
TRBV6-2/TRBV6-3,NA,TRBD1,TRBJ1-5,CASLDFGTGLVGNQPQHF,TGTGCCAGTCTGGATTTCGGGACAGGGTTGGTGGGCAATCAGCCCCAGCATTTT
TRBV4-2,NA,TRBD2,TRBJ2-5,CASSQEPAGGPETQYF,TGTGCCAGCAGCCAAGAACCAGCGGGGGGACCTGAGACCCAGTACTTC
TRBV19,many,NA,TRBJ2-5,CASSPRIQETQYF,TGTGCCAGTAGTCCACGGATTCAAGAGACCCAGTACTTC
TRBV7-9,many,NA,TRBJ2-2,CASSHSTVPNTGELFF,TGTGCCAGCAGCCATTCGACAGTCCCGAACACCGGGGAGCTGTTTTTT
TRBV20-1,NA,NA,TRBJ2-3,CSARGFEKHTQYF,TGCAGTGCTAGGGGCTTCGAAAAACATACGCAGTATTTT
TRBV7-9,many,NA,TRBJ1-1,CASSFYHRDVIEAFF,TGTGCCAGCAGCTTCTACCACCGGGACGTTATTGAAGCTTTCTTT
TRBV9,many,NA,TRBJ1-1,CASSVGRNTEAFF,TGTGCCAGCAGCGTGGGACGGAACACTGAAGCTTTCTTT
TRBV12-3/TRBV12-4,many,NA,TRBJ2-5,CASGYQETQYF,TGTGCCAGCGGGTACCAAGAGACCCAGTACTTC
TRBV19,many,NA,TRBJ1-1,CASSPDLFTEAFF,TGTGCCAGTAGTCCGGACTTGTTCACTGAAGCTTTCTTT
TRBV7-9,many,TRBD1,TRBJ1-1,CASSFRTGANTEAFF,TGTGCCAGCAGCTTTAGGACAGGCGCTAACACTGAAGCTTTCTTT
TRBV4-3,few,NA,TRBJ2-7,CASSQVARGYEQYF,TGCGCCAGCAGCCAGGTAGCGAGGGGCTACGAGCAGTACTTC
TRBV6-5,NA,NA,TRBJ2-7,CASSYSKSPETHYEQYF,TGTGCCAGCAGTTACTCGAAAAGCCCGGAAACCCACTACGAGCAGTACTTC
TRBV3-1,many,TRBD1,TRBJ1-6,CASRLRGQGSPLHF,TGTGCCAGCAGACTAAGGGGGCAAGGTTCACCCCTCCACTTT
TRBV4-2,NA,TRBD2,TRBJ2-1,CASSQALAGGCNEQFF,TGTGCCAGCAGCCAAGCTCTAGCGGGGGGCTGCAATGAGCAGTTCTTC
TRBV4-2,many,NA,TRBJ2-7,CASSLTVALTGVEQYF,TGTGCCAGCAGCCTTACCGTCGCACTAACAGGCGTCGAGCAGTACTTC
TRBV6-1,many,NA,TRBJ1-2,CASSEPQGIANYGYTF,TGTGCCAGCAGTGAACCCCAGGGCATAGCTAACTATGGCTACACCTTC
TRBV2,many,NA,TRBJ2-2,CASSGAENTGELFF,TGTGCCAGCAGTGGAGCGGAGAACACCGGGGAGCTGTTTTTT
TRBV20-1,NA,NA,TRBJ1-5,CSARAQRSNQPQHF,TGCAGTGCTAGAGCGCAGAGGAGCAATCAGCCCCAGCATTTT
TRBV7-3,NA,NA,TRBJ2-7,CASSKNQGFDEQYF,TGTGCCAGCAGCAAAAACCAGGGTTTCGACGAGCAGTACTTC
TRBV20-1,once,TRBD2,TRBJ2-5,CSAPRTSRETQYF,TGCAGTGCTCCCCGGACTAGCAGGGAGACCCAGTACTTC
TRBV25-1,few,TRBD1,TRBJ1-6,CASSARTGRWFEPLHF,TGTGCCAGCAGTGCCAGGACAGGGCGCTGGTTTGAACCCCTCCACTTT
TRBV18,NA,NA,TRBJ2-3,CASSPGPDTQYF,TGTGCCAGCTCACCAGGGCCAGATACGCAGTATTTT
TRBV19,many,NA,TRBJ2-1,CASSIRGRGSNEQFF,TGTGCCAGTAGTATAAGGGGCAGGGGATCCAATGAGCAGTTCTTC
TRBV5-1,many,TRBD1,TRBJ1-1,CASSGTQGVKAFF,TGCGCCAGCAGCGGAACCCAGGGGGTTAAAGCTTTCTTT
TRBV28,many,TRBD1,TRBJ2-5,CASSLLTGQETQYF,TGTGCCAGCAGTTTATTGACAGGGCAAGAGACCCAGTACTTC
TRBV12-3/TRBV12-4,many,NA,TRBJ1-2,CASSLAPGGYTF,TGTGCCAGCAGTTTAGCCCCCGGGGGCTACACCTTC
TRBV6-1,many,NA,TRBJ2-7,CASRGVGSEQYF,TGTGCCAGCCGCGGAGTGGGGAGCGAGCAGTACTTC